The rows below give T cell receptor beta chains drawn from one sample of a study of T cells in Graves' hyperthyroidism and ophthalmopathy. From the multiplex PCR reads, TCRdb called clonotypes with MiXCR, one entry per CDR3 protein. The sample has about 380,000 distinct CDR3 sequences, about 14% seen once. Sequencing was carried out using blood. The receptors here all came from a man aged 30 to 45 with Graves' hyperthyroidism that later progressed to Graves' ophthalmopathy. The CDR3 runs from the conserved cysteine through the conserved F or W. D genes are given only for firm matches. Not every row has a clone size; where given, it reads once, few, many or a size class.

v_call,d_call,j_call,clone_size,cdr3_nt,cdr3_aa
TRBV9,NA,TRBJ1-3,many,TGTGCCAGCAGCGTCGACTCTGGAAACACCATATATTTT,CASSVDSGNTIYF
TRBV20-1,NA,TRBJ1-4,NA,TGCAGTGCTAGAGATCAGGAGGGGGTGGCTGGTAATGAAAAACTGTTTTTT,CSARDQEGVAGNEKLFF
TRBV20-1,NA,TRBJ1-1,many,TGCAGTGCTAGAGATGTTAGGGATGGTGAAGCTTTCTTT,CSARDVRDGEAFF
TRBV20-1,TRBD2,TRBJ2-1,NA,TGCAGTGTGACCAGCGGGGGGACTTACTACAATGAGCAGTTCTTC,CSVTSGGTYYNEQFF
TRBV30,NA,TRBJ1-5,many,TGTGCCTGGACCAAAACGCGAACCAATCAGCCCCAGCATTTT,CAWTKTRTNQPQHF
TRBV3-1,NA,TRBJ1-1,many,TGTGCCAGCAGCCAGAGGAGTTGGGCTGAAGCTTTCTTT,CASSQRSWAEAFF
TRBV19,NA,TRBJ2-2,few,TGTGCCAGTAGTATAGGATATGCGAACACCCGGGAGCTGTTTTTT,CASSIGYANTRELFF
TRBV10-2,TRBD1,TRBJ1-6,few,TGCGCCGGACCCCGGGACAGGGGTTATTCACCCCTCCACTTT,CAGPRDRGYSPLHF
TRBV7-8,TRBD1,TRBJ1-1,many,TGTGCCAGCAGCTCAGGGGGCTACACTGAAGCTTTCTTT,CASSSGGYTEAFF
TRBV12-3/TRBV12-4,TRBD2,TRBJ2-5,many,TGTGCCAGCAGAAGACTAGCGGGGGTAGAGACCCAGTACTTC,CASRRLAGVETQYF
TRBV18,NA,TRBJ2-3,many,TGTGCCAGCTCACTTGACGGCTACCCTACAGATACGCAGTATTTT,CASSLDGYPTDTQYF
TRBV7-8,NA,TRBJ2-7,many,TGTGCCAGCAGCTACCGGGACCTCTACGAGCAGTACTTC,CASSYRDLYEQYF
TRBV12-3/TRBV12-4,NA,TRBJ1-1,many,TGTGCCAGCAGTTTAGCGAGCGGCACTGAAGCTTTCTTT,CASSLASGTEAFF
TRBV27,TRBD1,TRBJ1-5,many,TGTGCCAGCGGACAGGGGGGCAATCAGCCCCAGCATTTT,CASGQGGNQPQHF
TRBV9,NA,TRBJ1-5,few,TGTGCCAGCAGCGTAGGCAACGGCAATCAGCCCCAGCATTTT,CASSVGNGNQPQHF
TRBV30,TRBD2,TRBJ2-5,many,TGTGCCTGGAGTGTACTAGCGGGGGCTATGGTGGAGACCCAGTACTTC,CAWSVLAGAMVETQYF
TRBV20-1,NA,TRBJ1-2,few,TGCAGTGCTAGTACAGGTAGCCCTAACTATGGCTACACCTTC,CSASTGSPNYGYTF
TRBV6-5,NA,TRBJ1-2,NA,TGTGCCAGCAGTTACTCCGGGAGGGTTGACTATGGCTACACCTTC,CASSYSGRVDYGYTF
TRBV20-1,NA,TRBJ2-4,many,TGCAGTGCCCGGGTGACTAGGACGGGCGTTAAAAACATTCAGTACTTC,CSARVTRTGVKNIQYF
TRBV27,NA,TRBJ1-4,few,TGTGCCAGCAGTATCAGGGTTGGGGAAAAACTGTTTTTT,CASSIRVGEKLFF
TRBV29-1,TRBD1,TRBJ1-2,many,TGCAGCGTCGAACGGACGGACAGGGGCTATGGCTACACCTTC,CSVERTDRGYGYTF
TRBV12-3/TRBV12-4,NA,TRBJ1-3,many,TGTGCCAGCAGTTTTCCCGGGACGGGGGACGCTGGAAACACCACATATTTT,CASSFPGTGDAGNTTYF
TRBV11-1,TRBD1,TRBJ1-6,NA,TGTGCCAGCAGCTTGGGACAGGGGATAAATTCACCCCTCCACTTT,CASSLGQGINSPLHF
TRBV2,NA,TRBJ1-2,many,TGTGCCAGCAGTGACCGCTATGGCTACACCTTC,CASSDRYGYTF
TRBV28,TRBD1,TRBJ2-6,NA,TGTGCCAGCAGTTTTTATACCGGGACAGGGGGCGGTGGGGCCAACGTCCTGACTTTC,CASSFYTGTGGGGANVLTF
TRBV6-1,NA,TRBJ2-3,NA,TGTGCCAGCAGTGAACTCATCACAGATACGCAGTATTTT,CASSELITDTQYF
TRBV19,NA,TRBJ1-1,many,TGTGCCAGTAGTATAAGGTCAGGTACCATGAACACTGAAGCTTTCTTT,CASSIRSGTMNTEAFF
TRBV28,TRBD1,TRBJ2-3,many,TGTGCCAGCAGTGAACAGGGGGCCTTCACAGATACGCAGTATTTT,CASSEQGAFTDTQYF
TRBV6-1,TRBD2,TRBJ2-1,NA,TGTGCCAGCAGTCAAGCGGGGGGGCCGACTGATGAGCAGTTCTTC,CASSQAGGPTDEQFF
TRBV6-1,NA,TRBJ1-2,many,TGTGCCAGCAGTGTTGATTGGGGTTACCAGTACCGCTATGGCTACACCTTC,CASSVDWGYQYRYGYTF
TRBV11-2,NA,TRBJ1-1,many,TGTGCCAGCAGCCAACTGGGGAGACAGAGCGCTTTCTTT,CASSQLGRQSAFF
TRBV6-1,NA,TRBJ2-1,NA,TGTGCCAGCAGTGAGTTTAGCTCCTACAATGAGCAGTTCTTC,CASSEFSSYNEQFF
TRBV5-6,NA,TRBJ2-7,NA,TGTGCCAGCAGCTTGGGTTGGCGAGGGACCTACGAGCAGTACTTC,CASSLGWRGTYEQYF
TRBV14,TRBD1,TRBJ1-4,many,TGTGCCAGCAGCCCCAGATGGGCAGGGGGTGGAGAAAAACTGTTTTTT,CASSPRWAGGGEKLFF
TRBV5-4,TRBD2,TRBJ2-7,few,TGTGCCAGCAGCTCCCCCCCGGACGCGGGGGGGCCTTACGAGCAGTACTTC,CASSSPPDAGGPYEQYF
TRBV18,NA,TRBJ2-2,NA,TGTGCCAGCTCGCCTGGAGTTAACAGGGCCGGCGGGGAGCTGTTTTTT,CASSPGVNRAGGELFF
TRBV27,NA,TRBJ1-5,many,TGTGCCAGCAGTTTAGGGGGGCCCCTTTTCAATCAGCCCCAGCATTTT,CASSLGGPLFNQPQHF
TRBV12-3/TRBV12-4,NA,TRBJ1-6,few,TGTGCCAGCAGTTTGAGGCAGTCTAGGTCACCCCTCCACTTT,CASSLRQSRSPLHF
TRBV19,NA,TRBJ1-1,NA,TGTGCCAGTAGTATAAACCGGGACACCGGAATAAGTGAAGCTTTCTTT,CASSINRDTGISEAFF
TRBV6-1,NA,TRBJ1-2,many,TGTGCCAGCAGGGGGTTCGGCTATGGCTACACCTTC,CASRGFGYGYTF
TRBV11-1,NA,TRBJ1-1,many,TGTGCCAGCACCGGGGCTATGATGAACACTGAAGCTTTCTTT,CASTGAMMNTEAFF
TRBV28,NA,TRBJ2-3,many,TGTGCCAGCCCACCCTCCCCGGGATCGGCAGATACGCAGTATTTT,CASPPSPGSADTQYF